These 14 T cell receptor beta chains share one sample of origin, sequenced in a study of blood T cell repertoires in COVID-19. The protocol was immunoSEQ multiplex PCR, while the TCRdb copy is restricted to in-frame clones and leaves out a portion. The sample lists under 500,000 clones; 75% to 90% were seen once. Sample: peripheral blood. The receptors here all came from a woman aged 25-40 years with acute or convalescent COVID-19.

The chain combines TRBV19 with TRBJ1-5; D remains unclear. Germline V lookup: CDR1 LNHDA, CDR2 SQIVND (reference sequence). The CDR3 is made up of 14 amino acids. V was clipped by 3 bases and J by 6 bases, with 12 bases between them. The CDR3 DNA reads as TGTGCCAGTAGTATGAGGGCAGTGGGTCAGCCCCAGCATTTT. Its protein is CASSMRAVGQPQHF. The full variable domain, with the rest looked up from reference TRBV19 and TRBJ1-5, is DGGITQSPKYLFRKEGQNVTLSCEQNLNHDAMYWYRQDPGQGLRLIYYSQIVNDFQKGDIAEGYSVSREKKESFPLTVTSAQKNPTAFYLCASSMRAVGQPQHFGDGTRLSIL.

The chain is built from TRBV19 and TRBJ2-5; D is perhaps TRBD2 (6 bases). Germline lookup yields CDR1 LNHDA and CDR2 SQIVND (reference sequence). Trimming stripped 6 bases from V and 3 bases from J, with 11 bases between. The CDR3 extends over 13 amino acids. The CDR3 DNA reads as TGTGCCAGTAGAATGGGGGGAAAAGAGACCCAGTACTTC. Translation gives CASRMGGKETQYF.

The sample holds one count of this clone. The rearrangement uses TRBV9 and TRBJ2-7; no reliable D call. CDR1 is SGDLS, CDR2 YYNGEE, per germline. The V end lost 0 bases, the J end lost 2 bases, and 9 bases lay between the germline ends. The CDR3 has 14 residues. The CDR3 DNA sequence: TGTGCCAGCAGCGTAGGTCAGATGCCCTACGAGCAGTACTTC. This sequence encodes CASSVGQMPYEQYF.

J is TRBJ2-7 and V is TRBV7-2; 10 positions agree with TRBD1. Looked up from germline, CDR1 is SGHTA and CDR2 is FQGNSA. There are 15 residues in the CDR3. With 4 bases clipped from V and 3 bases from J, the junction kept 6 bases outside the gene matches. The CDR3 DNA is TGTGCCAGCAGCTCGGGACAGGGGACTTTCTACGAGCAGTACTTC. Translation gives CASSSGQGTFYEQYF.

The V and J genes are TRBV6-4 and TRBJ2-5, with 7 bases lining up with TRBD1. The V and J ends lost 4 bases and 0 bases, in that order; junction bases with no gene match: 8. This CDR3 is built from 16 residues. Germline V gives CDR1 MRHNA, CDR2 SNTAGT. In DNA, the CDR3 is TGTGCCAGCAGTGCCCCCTTAGACAGGGACCAAGAGACCCAGTACTTC. The encoded protein is CASSAPLDRDQETQYF.

CDR3 DNA: TGTGCCAGCAGCCAAGGGGCGGGTTTCACAGATACGCAGTATTTT. Amino acid sequence: CASSQGAGFTDTQYF. The gene calls are TRBV3-1 (or the pseudogene TRBV3-2) and TRBJ2-3; tentative D call: TRBD2 (5 bases). Trimming shortened V by 1 base and J by 2 bases, and 10 bases separated the two germline ends. Germline V gives CDR1 LGHDT, CDR2 YNNKEL (reference sequence). This CDR3 spans 15 amino acids.

This clone was detected once. This chain connects TRBV19 to TRBJ1-4; 7 bases match TRBD1. Looked up from germline, CDR1 is LNHDA and CDR2 is SQIVND (reference sequence). The CDR3 extends over 14 amino acids. The V and J ends lost 8 bases and 2 bases, in that order; junction bases with no gene match: 5. This CDR3 reads CASAVTGTNEKLFF. For the CDR3, the DNA is TGTGCCAGTGCTGTGACAGGGACTAATGAAAAACTGTTTTTT.

The rearrangement links TRBV4-1 to TRBJ2-4, with TRBD2 as a possible D gene (6 bases). The CDR3 has 18 residues. V shed 0 bases and J shed 7 bases, with 22 bases lying between them. Germline lookup yields CDR1 MGHRA and CDR2 YSYEKL. The CDR3 region is CASSQDSGSGTRGNIQYF. CDR3 in DNA: TGCGCCAGCAGCCAAGATAGCGGTTCGGGTACCCGAGGGAACATTCAGTACTTC.

The CDR3 protein is CASQRDWRSGNTIYF. CDR3 nucleotides: TGTGCCAGCCAAAGAGACTGGAGATCTGGAAACACCATATATTTT. V and J are TRBV6-5 and TRBJ1-3; D not certain. Germline CDR1 MNHEY, CDR2 SVGAGI. This CDR3 contains 15 residues. Trimming stripped 8 bases from V and 1 base from J, with 15 bases between.

This clone was counted only a few times. The chain joins TRBV15 to TRBJ2-7, with D possibly matching TRBD1 (7 bases). The V and J ends lost 8 bases and 2 bases respectively, with 16 bases between them. CDR3 length: 14 amino acids. Germline lookup yields CDR1 LNHNV and CDR2 YYDKDF (reference sequence). CDR3 coding DNA: TGTGCCACCTCTCCAGGGGGGACAGCCTACGAGCAGTACTTC. The encoded protein is CATSPGGTAYEQYF. The entire variable domain, with the rest obtained from reference TRBV15 and TRBJ2-7, is as follows: DAMVIQNPRYQVTQFGKPVTLSCSQTLNHNVMYWYQQKSSQAPKLLFHYYDKDFNNEADTPDNFQSRRPNTSFCFLDIRSPGLGDTAMYLCATSPGGTAYEQYFGPGTRLTVT.

This chain joins TRBV11-2 and TRBJ2-1, with TRBD2 matching 11 bases. The germline gives CDR1 SGHAT, CDR2 FQNNGV. The ends lost 5 bases at V and 12 bases at J; junction bases unmatched: 6. This CDR3 is built from 13 residues. The CDR3 DNA is TGTGCCAGCAGCGATCGTAGCGGGGGGGTGCAGTTCTTC. Its translation: CASSDRSGGVQFF.

The rearrangement uses TRBV11-2 and TRBJ2-7, with D possibly matching TRBD2 (6 bases). The CDR3 spans 15 residues. V dropped 3 bases and J dropped 0 bases, with 12 bases sitting between them. Per germline, CDR1 SGHAT and CDR2 FQNNGV. CDR3 coding DNA: TGTGCCAGCAGCTTGGAGGGTGGTATCTCCTACGAGCAGTACTTC. Encoded protein: CASSLEGGISYEQYF.

J is TRBJ1-2 and V is TRBV2; D call uncertain. Germline-derived CDR1 and CDR2 are SNHLY and FYNNEI. V gave up 6 bases and J gave up 5 bases, with 13 bases separating them. The CDR3 is 13 residues long. CDR3 loop: CASRKALEYGYTF. The CDR3 DNA follows: TGTGCCAGCAGGAAGGCTCTAGAGTATGGCTACACCTTC.

This rearrangement joins TRBV9 to TRBJ2-1; 9 bases match TRBD2. Germline-derived CDR1 and CDR2 are SGDLS and YYNGEE. This CDR3 has 15 amino acids. Unmatched junction bases numbered 9, after V lost 4 bases and J lost 7 bases. Here the CDR3 reads CASSYDGTSYNEQFF. The CDR3 DNA sequence: TGTGCCAGCAGCTACGATGGGACTAGCTATAATGAGCAGTTCTTC.